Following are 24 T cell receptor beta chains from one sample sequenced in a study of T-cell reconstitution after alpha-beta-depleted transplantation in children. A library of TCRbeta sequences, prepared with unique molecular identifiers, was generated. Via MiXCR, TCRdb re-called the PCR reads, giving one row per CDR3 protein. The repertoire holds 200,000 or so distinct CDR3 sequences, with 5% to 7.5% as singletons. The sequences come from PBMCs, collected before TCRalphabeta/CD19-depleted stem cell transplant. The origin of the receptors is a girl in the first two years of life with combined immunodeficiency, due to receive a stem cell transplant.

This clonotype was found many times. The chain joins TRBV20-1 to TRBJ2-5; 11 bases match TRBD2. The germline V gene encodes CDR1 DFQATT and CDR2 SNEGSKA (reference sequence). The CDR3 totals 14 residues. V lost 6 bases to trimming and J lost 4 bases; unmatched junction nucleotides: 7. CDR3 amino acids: CSAMRLAGLETQYF. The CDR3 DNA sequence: TGCAGTGCCATGAGACTAGCGGGGTTAGAGACCCAGTACTTC.

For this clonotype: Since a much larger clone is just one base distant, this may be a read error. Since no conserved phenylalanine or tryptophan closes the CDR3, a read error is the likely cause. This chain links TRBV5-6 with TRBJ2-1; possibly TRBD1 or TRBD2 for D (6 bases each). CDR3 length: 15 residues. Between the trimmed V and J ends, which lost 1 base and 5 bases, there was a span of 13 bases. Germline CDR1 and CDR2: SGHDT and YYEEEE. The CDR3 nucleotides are TGTGCCAGCAGCTTGAGGGGGGCGCGGAACAATGAGCAGTTCTAC. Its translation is CASSLRGARNNEQFY.

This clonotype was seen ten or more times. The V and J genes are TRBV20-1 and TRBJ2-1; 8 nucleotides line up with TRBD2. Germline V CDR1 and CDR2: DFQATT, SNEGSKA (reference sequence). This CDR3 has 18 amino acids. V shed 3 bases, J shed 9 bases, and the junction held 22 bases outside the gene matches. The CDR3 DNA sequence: TGCAGTGCTAGTCTTACGGTTTTTGGGCTTAGCGGGATCCCTGAGCAGTTCTTC. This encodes CSASLTVFGLSGIPEQFF.

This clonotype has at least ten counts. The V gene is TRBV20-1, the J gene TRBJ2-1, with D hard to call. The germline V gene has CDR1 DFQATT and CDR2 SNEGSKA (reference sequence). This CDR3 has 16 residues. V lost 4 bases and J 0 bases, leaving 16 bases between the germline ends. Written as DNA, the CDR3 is TGCAGTGCTATCTCGTCCGCCACGAGCTCCTACAATGAGCAGTTCTTC. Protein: CSAISSATSSYNEQFF.

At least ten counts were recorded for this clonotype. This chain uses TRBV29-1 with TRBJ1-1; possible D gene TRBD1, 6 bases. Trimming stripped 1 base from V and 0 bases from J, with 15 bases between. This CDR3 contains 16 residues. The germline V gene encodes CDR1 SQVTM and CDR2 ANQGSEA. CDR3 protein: CSVEGTALGMNTEAFF. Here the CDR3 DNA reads TGCAGCGTTGAAGGGACAGCCCTCGGGATGAACACTGAAGCTTTCTTT. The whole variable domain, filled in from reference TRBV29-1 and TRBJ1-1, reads SAVISQKPSRDICQRGTSLTIQCQVDSQVTMMFWYRQQPGQSLTLIATANQGSEATYESGFVIDKFPISRPNLTFSTLTVSNMSPEDSSIYLCSVEGTALGMNTEAFFGQGTRLTVV.

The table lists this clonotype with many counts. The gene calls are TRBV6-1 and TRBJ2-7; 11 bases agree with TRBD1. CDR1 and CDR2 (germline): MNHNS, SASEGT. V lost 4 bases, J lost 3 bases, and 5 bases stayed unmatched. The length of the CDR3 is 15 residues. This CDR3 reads CASSARDRGGYEQYF. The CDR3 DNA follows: TGTGCCAGCAGTGCACGGGACAGGGGGGGCTACGAGCAGTACTTC.

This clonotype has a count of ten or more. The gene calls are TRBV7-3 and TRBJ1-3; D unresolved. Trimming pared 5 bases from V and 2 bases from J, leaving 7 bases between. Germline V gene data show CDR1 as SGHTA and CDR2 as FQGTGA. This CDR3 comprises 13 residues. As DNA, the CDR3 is TGTGCCAGCAGCCCTTCGGCTGGAAACACCATATATTTT. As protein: CASSPSAGNTIYF.

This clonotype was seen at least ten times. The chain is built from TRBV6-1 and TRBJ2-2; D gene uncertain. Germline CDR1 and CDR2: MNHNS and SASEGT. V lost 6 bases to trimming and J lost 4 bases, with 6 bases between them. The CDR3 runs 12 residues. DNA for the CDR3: TGTGCCAGCAGCTGGGGCACCGGGGAGCTGTTTTTT. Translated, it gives CASSWGTGELFF.

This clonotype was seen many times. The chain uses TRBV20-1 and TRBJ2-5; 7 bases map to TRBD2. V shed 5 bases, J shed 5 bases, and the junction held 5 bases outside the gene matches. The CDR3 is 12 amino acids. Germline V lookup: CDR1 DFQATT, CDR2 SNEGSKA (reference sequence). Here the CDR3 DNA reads TGCAGTGCTGGCGGGAGAGTTGAGACCCAGTACTTC. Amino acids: CSAGGRVETQYF.

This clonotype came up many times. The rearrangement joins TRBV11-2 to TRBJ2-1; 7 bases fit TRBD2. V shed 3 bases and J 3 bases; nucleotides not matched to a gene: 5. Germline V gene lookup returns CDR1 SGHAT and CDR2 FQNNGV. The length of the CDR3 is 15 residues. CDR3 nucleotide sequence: TGTGCCAGCAGCTTTACAGCGGGGAACTACAATGAGCAGTTCTTC. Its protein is CASSFTAGNYNEQFF.

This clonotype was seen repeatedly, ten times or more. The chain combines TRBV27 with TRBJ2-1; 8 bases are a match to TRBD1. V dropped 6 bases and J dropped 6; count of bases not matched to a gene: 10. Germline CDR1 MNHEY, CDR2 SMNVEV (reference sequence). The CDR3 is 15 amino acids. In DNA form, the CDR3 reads TGTGCCAGCAGCTCCGGGACAGGATTTTCCAATGAGCAGTTCTTC. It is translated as CASSSGTGFSNEQFF.

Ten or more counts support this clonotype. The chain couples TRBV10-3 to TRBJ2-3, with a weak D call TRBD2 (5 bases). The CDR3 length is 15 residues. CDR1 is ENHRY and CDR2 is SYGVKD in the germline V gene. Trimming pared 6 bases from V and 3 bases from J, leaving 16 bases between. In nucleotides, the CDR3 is TGTGCCATCAGGGATGACTGGGGAGAGACAGATACGCAGTATTTT. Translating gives CAIRDDWGETDTQYF.

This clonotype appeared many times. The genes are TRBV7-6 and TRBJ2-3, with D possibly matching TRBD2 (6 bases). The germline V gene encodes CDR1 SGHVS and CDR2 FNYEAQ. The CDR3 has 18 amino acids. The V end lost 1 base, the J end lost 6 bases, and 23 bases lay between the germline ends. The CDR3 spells CASSLVIGSSIIRDTQYF. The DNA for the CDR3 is TGTGCCAGCAGCTTAGTGATCGGGAGCTCCATCATTAGGGATACGCAGTATTTT.

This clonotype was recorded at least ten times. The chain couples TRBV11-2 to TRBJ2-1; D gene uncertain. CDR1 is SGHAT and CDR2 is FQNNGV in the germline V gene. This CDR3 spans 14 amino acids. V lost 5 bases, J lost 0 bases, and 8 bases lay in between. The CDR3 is CASSLQSSYNEQFF. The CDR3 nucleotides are TGTGCCAGCAGCCTCCAGAGCTCCTACAATGAGCAGTTCTTC.

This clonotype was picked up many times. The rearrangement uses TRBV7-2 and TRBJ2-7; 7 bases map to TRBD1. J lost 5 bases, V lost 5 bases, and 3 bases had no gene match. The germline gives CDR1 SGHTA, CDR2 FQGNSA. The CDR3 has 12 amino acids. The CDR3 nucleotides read TGTGCCAGCAGCCCCGGACAGGACGAGCAGTACTTC. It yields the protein CASSPGQDEQYF.

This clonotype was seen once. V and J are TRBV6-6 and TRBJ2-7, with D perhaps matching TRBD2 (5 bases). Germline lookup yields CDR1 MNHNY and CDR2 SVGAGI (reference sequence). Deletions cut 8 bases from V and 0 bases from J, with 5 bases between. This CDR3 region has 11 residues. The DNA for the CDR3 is TGTGCCAGCGCGGGCTCCTACGAGCAGTACTTC. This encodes CASAGSYEQYF.

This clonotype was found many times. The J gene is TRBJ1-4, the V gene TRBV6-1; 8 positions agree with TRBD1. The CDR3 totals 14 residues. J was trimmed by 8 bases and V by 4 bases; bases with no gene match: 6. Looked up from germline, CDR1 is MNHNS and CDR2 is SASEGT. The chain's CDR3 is CASSGDRLKEKLFF. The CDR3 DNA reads TGTGCCAGCAGTGGGGACAGGTTGAAGGAAAAACTGTTTTTT.

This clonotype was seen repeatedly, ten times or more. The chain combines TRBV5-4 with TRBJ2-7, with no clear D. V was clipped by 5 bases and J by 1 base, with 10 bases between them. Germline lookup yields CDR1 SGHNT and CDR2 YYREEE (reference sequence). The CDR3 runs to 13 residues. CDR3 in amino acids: CASRAGLSYEQYF. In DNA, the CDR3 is TGTGCCAGCAGAGCCGGGTTGTCCTACGAGCAGTACTTC.

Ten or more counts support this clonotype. CDR3 loop: CASSAGSGLTDTQYF. The CDR3 DNA sequence: TGTGCCAGCAGCGCCGGTAGCGGACTCACAGATACGCAGTATTTT. This rearrangement joins TRBV9 to TRBJ2-3; a weak D match, TRBD2 (6 bases). V was pared by 3 bases and J by 2 bases, with 13 bases between. Germline V gene sequence: CDR1 SGDLS, CDR2 YYNGEE. CDR3 length equals 15 residues.

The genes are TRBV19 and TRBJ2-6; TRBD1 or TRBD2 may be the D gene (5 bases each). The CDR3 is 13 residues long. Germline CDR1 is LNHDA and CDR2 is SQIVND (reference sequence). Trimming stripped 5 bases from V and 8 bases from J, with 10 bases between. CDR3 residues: CASSLRGPNVLTF. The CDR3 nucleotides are TGTGCCAGTAGTCTTCGGGGACCCAACGTCCTGACTTTC.

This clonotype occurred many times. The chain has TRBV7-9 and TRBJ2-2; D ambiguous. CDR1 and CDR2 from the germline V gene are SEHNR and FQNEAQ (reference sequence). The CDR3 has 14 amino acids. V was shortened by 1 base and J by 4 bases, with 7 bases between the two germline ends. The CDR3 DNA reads TGTGCCAGCAGCTTAGTATCGATCACCGGGGAGCTGTTTTTT. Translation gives CASSLVSITGELFF.

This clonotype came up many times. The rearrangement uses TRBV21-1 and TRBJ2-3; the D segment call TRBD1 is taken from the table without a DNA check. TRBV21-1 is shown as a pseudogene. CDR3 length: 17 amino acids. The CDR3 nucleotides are TGTGCCAGCAGCAAAGAAACTGGGGCCCCCAGCACAGATACGCAGTATTTT. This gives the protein CASSKETGAPSTDTQYF.

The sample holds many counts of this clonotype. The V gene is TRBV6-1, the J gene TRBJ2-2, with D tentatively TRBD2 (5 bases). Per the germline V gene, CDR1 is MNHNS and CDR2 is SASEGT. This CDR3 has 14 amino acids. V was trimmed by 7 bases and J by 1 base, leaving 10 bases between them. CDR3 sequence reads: CASNRGVNTGELFF. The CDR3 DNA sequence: TGTGCCAGCAACCGGGGAGTGAACACCGGGGAGCTGTTTTTT.

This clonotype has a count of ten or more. In DNA form, the CDR3 reads TGCAGCGTTGAGGGACTAGCGGGGTTTTCCTACAATGAGCAGTTCTTC. Its protein product is CSVEGLAGFSYNEQFF. V and J are TRBV29-1 and TRBJ2-1; 13 bases are a match to TRBD2. Trimming at V came to 3 bases and at J to 1 base, leaving 3 bases not matched to a gene. This CDR3 spans 16 amino acids. Germline CDR1 is SQVTM and CDR2 is ANQGSEA.